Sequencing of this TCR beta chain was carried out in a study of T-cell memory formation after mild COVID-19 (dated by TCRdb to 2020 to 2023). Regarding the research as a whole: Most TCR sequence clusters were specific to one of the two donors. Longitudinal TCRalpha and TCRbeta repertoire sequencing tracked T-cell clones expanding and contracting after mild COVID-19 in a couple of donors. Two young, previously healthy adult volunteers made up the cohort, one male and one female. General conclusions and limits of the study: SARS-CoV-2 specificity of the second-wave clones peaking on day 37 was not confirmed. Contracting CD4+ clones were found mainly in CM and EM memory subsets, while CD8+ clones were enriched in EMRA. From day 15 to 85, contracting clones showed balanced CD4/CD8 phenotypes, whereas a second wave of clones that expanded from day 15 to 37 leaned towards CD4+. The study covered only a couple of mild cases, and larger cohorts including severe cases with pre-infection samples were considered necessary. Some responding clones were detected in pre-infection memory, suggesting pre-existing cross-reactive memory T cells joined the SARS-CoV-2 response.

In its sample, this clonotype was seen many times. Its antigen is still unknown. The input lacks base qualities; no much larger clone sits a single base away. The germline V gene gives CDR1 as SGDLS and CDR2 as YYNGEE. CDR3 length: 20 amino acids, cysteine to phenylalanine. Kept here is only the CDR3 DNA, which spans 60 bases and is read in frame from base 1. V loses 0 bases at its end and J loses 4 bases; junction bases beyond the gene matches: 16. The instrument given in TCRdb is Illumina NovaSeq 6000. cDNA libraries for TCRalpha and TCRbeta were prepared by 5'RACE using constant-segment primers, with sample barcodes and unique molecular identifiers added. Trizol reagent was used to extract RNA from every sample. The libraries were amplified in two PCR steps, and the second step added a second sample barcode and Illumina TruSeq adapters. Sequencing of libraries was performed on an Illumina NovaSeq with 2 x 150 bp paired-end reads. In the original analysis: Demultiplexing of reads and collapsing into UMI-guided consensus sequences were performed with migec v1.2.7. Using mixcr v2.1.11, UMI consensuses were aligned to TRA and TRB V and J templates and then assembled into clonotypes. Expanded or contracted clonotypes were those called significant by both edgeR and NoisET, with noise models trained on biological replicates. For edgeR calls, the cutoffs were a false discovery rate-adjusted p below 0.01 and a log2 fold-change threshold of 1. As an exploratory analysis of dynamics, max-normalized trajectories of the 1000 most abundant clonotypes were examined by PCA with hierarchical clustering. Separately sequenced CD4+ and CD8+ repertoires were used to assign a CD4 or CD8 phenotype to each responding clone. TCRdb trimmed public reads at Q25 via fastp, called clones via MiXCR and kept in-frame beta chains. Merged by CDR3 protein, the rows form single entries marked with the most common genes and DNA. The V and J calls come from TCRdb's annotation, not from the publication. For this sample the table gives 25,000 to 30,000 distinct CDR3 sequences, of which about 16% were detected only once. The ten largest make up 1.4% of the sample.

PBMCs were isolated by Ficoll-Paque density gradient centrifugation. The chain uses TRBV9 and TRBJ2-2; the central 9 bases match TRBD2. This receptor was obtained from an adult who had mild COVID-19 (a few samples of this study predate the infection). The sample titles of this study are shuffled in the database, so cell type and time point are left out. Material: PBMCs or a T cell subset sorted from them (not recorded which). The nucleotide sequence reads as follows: TGTGCCAGCAGCGTAGCCCTCCCCGGGCGGGGGGGCCGGGGCACCGGGGAGCTGTTTTTT. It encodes CASSVALPGRGGRGTGELFF.